One and the same sample provided the 26 T cell receptor beta chains below, sequenced in a study of T cells in Graves' hyperthyroidism and ophthalmopathy. TCR beta CDR3 regions were amplified from RNA transcripts. A set of HTBI primers served as the primers for a first-round RT-PCR of the TCR CDR3. TCRdb itself ran the multiplex PCR reads through MiXCR, one entry per CDR3 protein. In the table there are fewer than 250,000 distinct CDR3 sequences, 15% to 20% of which are singletons. Sequences were obtained from blood. The origin of the receptors is a young woman with Graves' ophthalmopathy.

This clonotype was seen at least ten times. This chain joins TRBV7-3 and TRBJ2-7; 8 bases map to TRBD2. The CDR3 length is 14 residues. CDR1 is SGHTA and CDR2 is FQGTGA in the germline V gene. V gave up 5 bases and J gave up 0 bases; unmatched junction bases: 3. The CDR3 region has the DNA TGTGCCAGCAGCATTAGCGGGGACTCCTACGAGCAGTACTTC. Protein sequence: CASSISGDSYEQYF.

This clonotype was found many times. The chain joins TRBV20-1 to TRBJ2-6, with 7 nucleotides matching TRBD1. The germline gives CDR1 DFQATT, CDR2 SNEGSKA (reference sequence). CDR3 length: 17 residues. V gave up 0 bases and J gave up 2 bases; unmatched junction bases: 7. The DNA for the CDR3 is TGCAGTGCTAGAGATTATAGAGGGGGCACTGGGGCCAACGTCCTGACTTTC. This gives the protein CSARDYRGGTGANVLTF.

In this sample, this clonotype turned up many times. The V gene is TRBV28, the J gene TRBJ1-5; unclear D gene. The CDR3 is made up of 15 amino acids. CDR1 and CDR2 (germline): MDHEN, SYDVKM. V was trimmed by 2 bases and J by 2 bases, leaving 10 bases between them. CDR3 in amino acids: CASSLKGSGNQPQHF. In DNA, the CDR3 is TGTGCCAGCAGTTTAAAGGGTAGCGGCAATCAGCCCCAGCATTTT.

This clonotype was picked up many times. One end of the junction varies from germline; a read error may be responsible. This chain links TRBV7-2 with TRBJ2-7; 12 nucleotides align to TRBD2. Germline V gene lookup returns CDR1 SGHTA and CDR2 FQGNSA. The length of the CDR3 is 14 residues. The CDR3 here is CASSLAGGPYEQYF. The CDR3 nucleotides read TGTGCCAGCAGCCTAGCGGGAGGGCCCTACGAGCAGTACTTC.

This clonotype was picked up many times. The CDR3 is CASSSQGHNQPQHF. CDR3 sequence (DNA): TGTGCCAGCAGCTCGCAGGGACACAATCAGCCCCAGCATTTT. This chain joins TRBV7-9 and TRBJ1-5; the D gene is possibly TRBD1 (6 bases). Germline CDR1 and CDR2: SEHNR and FQNEAQ (reference sequence). The germline V and J ends were trimmed by 4 bases and 3 bases, with 10 bases remaining between them. This CDR3 region has 14 residues.

In its sample, this clonotype was seen many times. This chain uses TRBV28 with TRBJ1-1; D possibly corresponds to TRBD1 (6 bases). From germline, CDR1 is MDHEN and CDR2 SYDVKM. The V and J ends lost 0 bases and 2 bases respectively, with 7 bases between them. The CDR3 is 14 amino acids. The CDR3 here is CASSLWGGNTEAFF. For the CDR3, the DNA is TGTGCCAGCAGTTTATGGGGGGGCAACACTGAAGCTTTCTTT.

This rearrangement joins TRBV28 to TRBJ1-1, with D possibly being TRBD1 (5 bases). This CDR3 spans 15 amino acids. The germline V gene has CDR1 MDHEN and CDR2 SYDVKM. With 3 bases removed from V and 7 bases from J, the gap between germline ends came to 18 bases. The CDR3 reads CASSFRLVGTVEAFF. The CDR3 DNA reads TGTGCCAGCAGTTTTAGATTAGTCGGGACGGTTGAAGCTTTCTTT.

J is TRBJ2-7 and V is TRBV10-2; TRBD2 is a possible D gene (5 bases). The CDR3 length is 14 residues. V was cut by 0 bases and J by 1 base, with 7 bases left in between. Germline CDR1 WSHSY, CDR2 SAAADI. CDR3 sequence reads: CASSESGKSYEQYV. The CDR3, as DNA: TGCGCCAGCAGTGAGTCCGGGAAATCCTACGAGCAGTACGTC.

This clonotype was observed at least ten times. V usage is TRBV4-1 and J usage is TRBJ2-7, with TRBD1 matching over 7 bases. Germline CDR1 and CDR2: MGHRA and YSYEKL. The CDR3 has 15 amino acids. The V gene end was trimmed by 0 bases and the J gene end by 1 base; junction bases not matched to a gene: 3. Here the CDR3 DNA reads TGCGCCAGCAGCCAAGAGAGGGGGCCTTCCTACGAGCAGTACTTC. This codes for CASSQERGPSYEQYF.

This clonotype was observed a handful of times. The chain links TRBV9 to TRBJ1-6; D may be TRBD1 (6 bases). V lost 0 bases and J lost 12, with 7 bases in between. Germline V CDR1 and CDR2: SGDLS, YYNGEE. This CDR3 region has 12 residues. Written as DNA, the CDR3 is TGTGCCAGCAGCGTAGAAGGGGGACCCCTCCACTTT. Encoded protein: CASSVEGGPLHF.

CDR3 in DNA: TGTGCCAGCAGTTGGACAGGGTTTGGGGACGAGCAGTACTTC. Its protein is CASSWTGFGDEQYF. The chain uses TRBV28 and TRBJ2-7; 8 bases are a match to TRBD1. This CDR3 contains 14 residues. Trimming removed 4 bases from V and 5 bases from J; junction bases left unmatched: 7. Germline values: CDR1 MDHEN, CDR2 SYDVKM.

In its sample, this clonotype was seen many times. The chain joins TRBV7-9 to TRBJ2-1; 12 nucleotides align to TRBD2. Per germline, CDR1 SEHNR and CDR2 FQNEAQ (reference sequence). This CDR3 is built from 15 residues. J lost 6 bases, V lost 2 bases, and 2 bases had no gene match. The CDR3 reads CASSLRLAGANEQFF. CDR3 DNA sequence: TGTGCCAGCAGCTTACGACTAGCGGGAGCCAATGAGCAGTTCTTC.

V is TRBV5-1 and J is TRBJ1-1, with 8 positions matching TRBD1. Germline CDR1 and CDR2: SGHRS and YFSETQ. The CDR3 spans 16 residues. Unmatched junction bases numbered 7, after V lost 0 bases and J lost 3 bases. CDR3 region: CASSLGQWTGYTEAFF. The DNA for the CDR3 is TGCGCCAGCAGCTTGGGTCAGTGGACAGGGTACACTGAAGCTTTCTTT. The full variable domain, its missing parts supplied by reference TRBV5-1 and TRBJ1-1, is KAGVTQTPRYLIKTRGQQVTLSCSPISGHRSVSWYQQTPGQGLQFLFEYFSETQRNKGNFPGRFSGRQFSNSRSEMNVSTLELGDSALYLCASSLGQWTGYTEAFFGQGTRLTVV.

This clonotype appeared many times. The CDR3 sequence: CSAIIVGVTQYF. The CDR3 nucleotides read TGCAGTGCTATCATAGTAGGCGTGACCCAGTACTTC. V is TRBV20-1 and J is TRBJ2-5; D is uncertain. This CDR3 region has 12 residues. The germline V gene has CDR1 DFQATT and CDR2 SNEGSKA (reference sequence). The germline V and J ends were trimmed by 4 bases and 7 bases, with 13 bases remaining between them.

Only a few counts were recorded for this clonotype. The chain links TRBV19 to TRBJ1-2; tentative D call: TRBD1 (6 bases). V lost 5 bases, J lost 3 bases, and 16 bases lay in between. CDR3 size: 15 residues. The V gene's germline CDR1 is LNHDA and CDR2 SQIVND (reference sequence). The CDR3 DNA reads as TGTGCCAGTAGTCAACGAGACAGGTCAGACTATGGCTACACCTTC. As protein: CASSQRDRSDYGYTF. Complete variable domain (other parts from reference TRBV19 and TRBJ1-2): DGGITQSPKYLFRKEGQNVTLSCEQNLNHDAMYWYRQDPGQGLRLIYYSQIVNDFQKGDIAEGYSVSREKKESFPLTVTSAQKNPTAFYLCASSQRDRSDYGYTFGSGTRLTVV.

At least ten counts were recorded for this clonotype. The chain couples TRBV24-1 to TRBJ2-1; tentatively, D is TRBD1 (5 bases). Germline values: CDR1 KGHDR, CDR2 SFDVKD. The CDR3 totals 14 residues. Trimming cost V 5 bases and J 7 bases, with 14 bases left between them. CDR3 sequence: CATSGGRAGNEQFF. The CDR3 DNA reads as TGTGCCACCAGTGGCGGCAGGGCAGGGAATGAGCAGTTCTTC.

CDR3 in DNA: TGTGCCAGCAGCGCAAGGCCGCTAGCGGGAGCGAACACCGGGGAGCTGTTTTTT. As protein: CASSARPLAGANTGELFF. The chain uses TRBV7-3 and TRBJ2-2; 10 bases match TRBD2. V shed 5 bases and J 0 bases; nucleotides not matched to a gene: 9. The germline V gene has CDR1 SGHTA and CDR2 FQGTGA. This CDR3 is 18 amino acids long.

With respect to this clonotype: As the CDR3 is not closed by the conserved phenylalanine or tryptophan, this likely results from a read error. The chain is built from TRBV19 and TRBJ2-3; 15 bases fit TRBD2. Unmatched junction bases numbered 5, after V lost 3 bases and J lost 1 base. Germline V CDR1 and CDR2: LNHDA, SQIVND (reference sequence). The CDR3 contains 18 residues. The CDR3 bases are TGTGCCAGTAGTATTGGGACTAGCGGGGGGTCCGGCACAGATACGCAGTATCTT. This sequence encodes CASSIGTSGGSGTDTQYL.

This clonotype has at least ten counts. V usage is TRBV6-2 or TRBV6-3 and J usage is TRBJ1-1; D remains ambiguous. Germline V CDR1 and CDR2: MNHEY, SVGEGT. CDR3 length: 13 residues. The germline V and J ends were trimmed by 1 base and 8 bases, with 11 bases remaining between them. Written as DNA, the CDR3 is TGTGCCAGCAGTTACTTAAGTGGTCGAGAAGCTTTCTTT. It codes for CASSYLSGREAFF.

This clonotype was counted only a few times. This chain connects TRBV4-1 to TRBJ1-6; D gene uncertain. The germline V gene encodes CDR1 MGHRA and CDR2 YSYEKL. Trimming cost V 0 bases and J 8 bases, with 5 bases left between them. The CDR3 runs to 13 residues. CDR3 in amino acids: CASSQERYSPLHF. In DNA form, the CDR3 reads TGCGCCAGCAGCCAAGAACGTTATTCACCCCTCCACTTT.

This clonotype came up many times. CDR3 DNA: TGCAGTGCTCGCACCTTGTATGGCTACACCTTC. This gives the protein CSARTLYGYTF. This chain uses TRBV20-1 with TRBJ1-2; D unclear. This CDR3 contains 11 residues. V was cut by 5 bases and J by 5 bases, with 9 bases left in between. The V gene's germline CDR1 is DFQATT and CDR2 SNEGSKA (reference sequence).

This chain connects TRBV5-8 to TRBJ1-2; the match to TRBD1 covers 9 bases. Germline CDR1 SGHTS, CDR2 YDEGEE. The V gene end was trimmed by 4 bases and the J gene end by 2 bases; junction bases not matched to a gene: 6. The CDR3 runs to 15 residues. DNA for the CDR3: TGTGCCAGCAGCAGCGGGGACAGGGTGAACTATGGCTACACCTTC. It yields the protein CASSSGDRVNYGYTF.

The V call is TRBV9, the J call TRBJ1-1, with 10 nucleotides matching TRBD1. The length of the CDR3 is 15 residues. After removal of 0 bases from V and 5 bases from J, the junction contained 4 bases not matched to a gene. Per the germline V gene, CDR1 is SGDLS and CDR2 is YYNGEE. CDR3 sequence reads: CASSVAGTGETEAFF. In DNA form, the CDR3 reads TGTGCCAGCAGCGTAGCCGGGACAGGGGAAACTGAAGCTTTCTTT.

This clonotype was found many times. The J gene is TRBJ2-4, the V gene TRBV20-1; a possible D gene is TRBD2 (6 bases). V was shortened by 1 base and J by 4 bases, with 8 bases between the two germline ends. CDR3 length equals 13 residues. CDR1 DFQATT and CDR2 SNEGSKA come from the germline V gene (reference sequence). CDR3 DNA: TGCAGTGCTAGAGCGGAGGGGAAAAACATTCAGTACTTC. Translation: CSARAEGKNIQYF.

This chain's CDR3 is CASSISTGGAGEKLFF. The CDR3 DNA sequence: TGTGCCAGTAGTATTTCGACAGGGGGAGCGGGTGAAAAACTGTTTTTT. V and J are TRBV19 and TRBJ1-4, with TRBD1 identical over 9 bases. The ends lost 3 bases at V and 7 bases at J; junction bases unmatched: 9. The CDR3 contains 16 residues. The V gene's germline CDR1 is LNHDA and CDR2 SQIVND (reference sequence).

This clonotype was found many times. V is TRBV29-1 and J is TRBJ2-1; TRBD2 aligns across 13 bases. With 6 bases clipped from V and 7 bases from J, the junction kept 12 bases outside the gene matches. CDR1 and CDR2 (germline): SQVTM, ANQGSEA. CDR3 size: 16 residues. CDR3 nucleotide sequence: TGCAGCGTCTCCTACCCCGGGACTAGCGGGGATAATGAGCAGTTCTTC. As protein: CSVSYPGTSGDNEQFF.